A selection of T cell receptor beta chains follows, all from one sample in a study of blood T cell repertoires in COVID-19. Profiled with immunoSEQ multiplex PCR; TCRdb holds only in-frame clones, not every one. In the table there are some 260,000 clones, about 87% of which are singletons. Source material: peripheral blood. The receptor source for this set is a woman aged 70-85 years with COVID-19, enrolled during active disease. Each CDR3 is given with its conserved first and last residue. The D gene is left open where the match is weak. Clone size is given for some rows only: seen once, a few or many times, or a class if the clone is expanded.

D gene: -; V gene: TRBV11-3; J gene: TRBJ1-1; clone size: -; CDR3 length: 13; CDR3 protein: CASSLTQITEAFF; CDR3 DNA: TGTGCCAGCAGCTTAACACAGATCACTGAAGCTTTCTTT
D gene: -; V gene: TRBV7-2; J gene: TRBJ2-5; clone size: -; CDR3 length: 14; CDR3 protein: CASSYPRGQETQYF; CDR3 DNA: TGTGCCAGCAGCTACCCCCGAGGCCAAGAGACCCAGTACTTC
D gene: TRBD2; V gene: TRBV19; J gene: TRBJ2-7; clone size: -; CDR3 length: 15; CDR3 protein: CASRGWREGTYEQYF; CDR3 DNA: TGTGCCAGTAGGGGATGGCGGGAGGGCACCTACGAGCAGTACTTC
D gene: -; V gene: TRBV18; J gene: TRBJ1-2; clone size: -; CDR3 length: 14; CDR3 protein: CASSPRDSGIGYTF; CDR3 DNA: TGTGCCAGCTCACCGCGGGACTCTGGCATCGGCTACACCTTC
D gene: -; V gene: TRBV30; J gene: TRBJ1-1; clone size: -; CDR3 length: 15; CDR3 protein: CAWSANSWRDTEAFF; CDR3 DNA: TGTGCCTGGAGTGCAAACAGCTGGCGGGACACTGAAGCTTTCTTT
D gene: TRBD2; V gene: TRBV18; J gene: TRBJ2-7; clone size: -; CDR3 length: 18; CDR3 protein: CASSVPGLAGGPWYEQYF; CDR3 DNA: TGTGCCAGCTCCGTCCCGGGACTAGCGGGAGGGCCTTGGTACGAGCAGTACTTC
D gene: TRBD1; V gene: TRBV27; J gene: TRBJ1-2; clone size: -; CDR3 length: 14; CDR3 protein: CASRPTGTGVGYTF; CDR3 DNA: TGTGCCAGCAGGCCGACCGGGACAGGGGTTGGCTACACCTTC
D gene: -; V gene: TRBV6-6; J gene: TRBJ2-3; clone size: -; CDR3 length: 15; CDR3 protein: CASTSRGLAPFTQYF; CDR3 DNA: TGTGCCAGCACTTCTCGGGGTCTAGCCCCATTTACGCAGTATTTT
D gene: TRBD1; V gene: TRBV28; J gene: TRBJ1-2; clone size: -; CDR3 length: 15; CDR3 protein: CASRPPGQGAFGYTF; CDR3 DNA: TGTGCCAGCAGACCACCGGGACAGGGGGCATTTGGCTACACCTTC
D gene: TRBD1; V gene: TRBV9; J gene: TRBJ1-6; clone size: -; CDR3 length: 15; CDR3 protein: CASSSRTGHNSPLHF; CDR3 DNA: TGTGCCAGCAGCTCACGGACAGGACACAATTCACCCCTCCACTTT
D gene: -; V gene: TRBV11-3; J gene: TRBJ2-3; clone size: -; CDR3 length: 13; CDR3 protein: CASSFQEGDTQYF; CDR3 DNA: TGTGCCAGCAGCTTTCAGGAGGGAGATACGCAGTATTTT
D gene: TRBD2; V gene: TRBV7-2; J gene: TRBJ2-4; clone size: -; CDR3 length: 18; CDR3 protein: CASSTGLAGTIPKNIQYF; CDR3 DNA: TGTGCCAGCAGCACCGGACTAGCGGGAACGATACCCAAAAACATTCAGTACTTC
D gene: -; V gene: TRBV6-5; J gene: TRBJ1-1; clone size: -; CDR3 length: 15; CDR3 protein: CASSYSEGMNTEAFF; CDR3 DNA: TGTGCCAGCAGTTACTCGGAGGGAATGAACACTGAAGCTTTCTTT
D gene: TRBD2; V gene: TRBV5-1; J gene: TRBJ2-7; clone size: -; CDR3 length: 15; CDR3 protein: CASSLGTSGTYEQYF; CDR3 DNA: TGCGCCAGCAGCCTAGGGACTAGCGGGACCTACGAGCAGTACTTC
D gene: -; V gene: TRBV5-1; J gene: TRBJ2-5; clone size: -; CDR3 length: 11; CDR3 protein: CASSFSETQYF; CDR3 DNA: TGCGCCAGCAGCTTTTCGGAGACCCAGTACTTC
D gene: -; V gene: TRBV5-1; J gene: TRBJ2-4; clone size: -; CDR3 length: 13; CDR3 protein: CASSRTTANIQYF; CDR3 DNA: TGCGCCAGCAGCAGGACTACCGCAAACATTCAGTACTTC
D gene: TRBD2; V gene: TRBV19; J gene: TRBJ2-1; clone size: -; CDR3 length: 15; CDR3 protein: CASSPLAVSYNEQFF; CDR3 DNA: TGTGCCAGTAGTCCGCTAGCGGTCTCCTACAATGAGCAGTTCTTC
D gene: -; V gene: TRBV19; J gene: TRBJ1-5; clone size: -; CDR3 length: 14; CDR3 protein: CASKLMVGNQPQHF; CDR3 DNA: TGTGCCAGTAAACTCATGGTAGGCAATCAGCCCCAGCATTTT
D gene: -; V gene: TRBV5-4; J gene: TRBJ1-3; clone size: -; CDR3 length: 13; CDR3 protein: CASSYSSGNTIYF; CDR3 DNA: TGTGCCAGCAGCTATAGCTCTGGAAACACCATATATTTT
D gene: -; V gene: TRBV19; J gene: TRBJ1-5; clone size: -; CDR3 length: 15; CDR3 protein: CASSIQGKSNQPQHF; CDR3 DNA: TGTGCCAGTAGTATCCAGGGAAAAAGCAATCAGCCCCAGCATTTT
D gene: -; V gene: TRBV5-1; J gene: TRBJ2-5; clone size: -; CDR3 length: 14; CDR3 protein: CASSLSGREETQYF; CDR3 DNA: TGCGCCAGCAGCTTATCGGGCAGGGAAGAGACCCAGTACTTC
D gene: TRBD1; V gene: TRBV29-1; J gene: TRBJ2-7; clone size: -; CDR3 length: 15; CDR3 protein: CSVVLGQGFSYEQYF; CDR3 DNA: TGCAGCGTTGTTCTAGGACAGGGATTCTCCTACGAGCAGTACTTC
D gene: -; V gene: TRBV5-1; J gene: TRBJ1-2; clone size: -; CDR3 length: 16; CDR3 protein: CASSGGTAVYNYGYTF; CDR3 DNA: TGCGCCAGCAGCGGGGGGACCGCCGTCTACAACTATGGCTACACCTTC
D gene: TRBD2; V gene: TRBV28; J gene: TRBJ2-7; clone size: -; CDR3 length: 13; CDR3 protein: CASSGRSSYEQYF; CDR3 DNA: TGTGCCAGCAGCGGGAGGTCGTCCTACGAGCAGTACTTC
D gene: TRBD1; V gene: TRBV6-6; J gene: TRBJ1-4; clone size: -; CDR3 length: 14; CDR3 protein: CASSYRDSSEKLFF; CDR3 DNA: TGTGCCAGCAGCTACCGGGACAGTAGTGAAAAACTGTTTTTT
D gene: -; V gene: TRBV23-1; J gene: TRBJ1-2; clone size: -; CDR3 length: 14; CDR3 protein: CASSHLRSPYGYTF; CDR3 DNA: TGCGCCAGCAGTCACCTAAGGAGTCCCTATGGCTACACCTTC
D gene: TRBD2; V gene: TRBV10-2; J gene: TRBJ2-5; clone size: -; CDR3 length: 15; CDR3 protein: CASSDPTGGPETQYF; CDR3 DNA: TGCGCCAGCAGTGATCCAACGGGAGGGCCGGAGACCCAGTACTTC
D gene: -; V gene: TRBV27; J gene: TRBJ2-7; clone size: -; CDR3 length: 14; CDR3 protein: CASSSNGDNYEQYF; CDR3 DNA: TGTGCCAGCAGTTCAAACGGTGATAACTACGAGCAGTACTTC
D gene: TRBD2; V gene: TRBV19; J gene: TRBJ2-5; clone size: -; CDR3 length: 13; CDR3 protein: CATKKREQETQYF; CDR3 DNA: TGTGCCACAAAAAAGCGGGAACAAGAGACCCAGTACTTC
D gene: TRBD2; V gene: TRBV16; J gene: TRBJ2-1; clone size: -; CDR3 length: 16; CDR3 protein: CASSHSLAGGYNEQFF; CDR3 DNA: TGTGCCAGCAGCCATTCACTGGCGGGAGGCTACAATGAGCAGTTCTTC
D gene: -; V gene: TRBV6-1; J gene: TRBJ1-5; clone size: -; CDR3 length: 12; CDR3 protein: CASSEFLQPQHF; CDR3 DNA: TGTGCCAGCAGTGAATTTCTTCAGCCCCAGCATTTT
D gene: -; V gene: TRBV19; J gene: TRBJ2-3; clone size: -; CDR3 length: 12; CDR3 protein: CASSTLEGSQYF; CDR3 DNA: TGTGCCAGTAGTACTCTAGAGGGTTCGCAGTATTTT
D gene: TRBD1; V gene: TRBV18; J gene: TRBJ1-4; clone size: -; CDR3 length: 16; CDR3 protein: CASSGTGNPLDEKLFF; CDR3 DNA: TGTGCCAGCTCCGGGACAGGGAATCCTTTGGATGAAAAACTGTTTTTT
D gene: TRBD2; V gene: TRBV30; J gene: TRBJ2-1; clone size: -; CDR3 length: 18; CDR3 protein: CAWSLGASGITSYNEQFF; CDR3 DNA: TGTGCCTGGAGCCTTGGGGCTAGCGGGATTACGTCCTACAATGAGCAGTTCTTC
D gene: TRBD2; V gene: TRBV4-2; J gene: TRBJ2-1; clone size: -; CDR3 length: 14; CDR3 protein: CASSQDRLAGVPFF; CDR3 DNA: TGTGCCAGCAGCCAAGATAGGCTAGCGGGAGTACCGTTCTTC
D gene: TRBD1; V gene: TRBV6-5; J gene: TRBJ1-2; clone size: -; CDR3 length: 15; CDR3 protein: CASSYSSDRGYGYTF; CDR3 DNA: TGTGCCAGCAGTTACTCCTCGGACAGGGGCTACGGCTACACCTTC
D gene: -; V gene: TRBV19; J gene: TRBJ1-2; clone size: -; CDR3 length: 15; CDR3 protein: CASSGGVRAGYGYTF; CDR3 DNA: TGTGCCAGTAGTGGCGGGGTGCGCGCGGGCTATGGCTACACCTTC
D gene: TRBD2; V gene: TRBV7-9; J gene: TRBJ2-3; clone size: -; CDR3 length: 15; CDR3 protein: CASSPGTRITDTQYF; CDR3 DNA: TGTGCCAGCAGCCCCGGGACTAGGATCACAGATACGCAGTATTTT
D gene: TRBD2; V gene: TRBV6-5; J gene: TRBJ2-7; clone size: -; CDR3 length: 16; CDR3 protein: CASSYSTGGGSYEQYF; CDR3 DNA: TGTGCCAGCAGTTACTCGACCGGGGGGGGATCCTACGAGCAGTACTTC
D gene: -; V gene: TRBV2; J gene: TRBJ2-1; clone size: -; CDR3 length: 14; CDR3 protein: CASRPVLTYNEQFF; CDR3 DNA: TGTGCCAGCAGACCCGTTCTAACCTACAATGAGCAGTTCTTC
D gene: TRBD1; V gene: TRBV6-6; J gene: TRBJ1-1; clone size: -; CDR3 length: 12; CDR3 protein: CASSAGQREAFF; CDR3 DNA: TGTGCCAGCAGTGCGGGACAGAGGGAAGCTTTCTTT
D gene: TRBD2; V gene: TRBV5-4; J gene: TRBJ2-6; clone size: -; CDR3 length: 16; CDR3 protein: CASSARTSGGANVLTF; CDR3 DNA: TGTGCCAGCAGCGCCCGTACTAGCGGTGGGGCCAACGTCCTGACTTTC
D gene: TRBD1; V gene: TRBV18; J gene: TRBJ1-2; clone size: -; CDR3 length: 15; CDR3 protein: CASSPPDRGAYGYTF; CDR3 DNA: TGTGCCAGCTCACCACCGGACAGGGGGGCCTATGGCTACACCTTC
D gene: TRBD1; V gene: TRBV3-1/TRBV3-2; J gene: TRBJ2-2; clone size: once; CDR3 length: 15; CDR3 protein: CASSRTDRDTGELFF; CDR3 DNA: TGTGCCAGCAGCCGTACGGACAGGGACACCGGGGAGCTGTTTTTT
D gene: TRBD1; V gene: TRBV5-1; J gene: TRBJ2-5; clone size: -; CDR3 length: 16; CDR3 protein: CASSLEYGTGEETQYF; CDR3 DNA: TGCGCCAGCAGCTTGGAATATGGGACAGGGGAAGAGACCCAGTACTTC
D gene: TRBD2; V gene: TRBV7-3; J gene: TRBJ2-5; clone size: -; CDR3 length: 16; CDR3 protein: CASSPAVAGGGETQYF; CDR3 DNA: TGTGCCAGCAGCCCAGCCGTAGCGGGAGGGGGGGAGACCCAGTACTTC
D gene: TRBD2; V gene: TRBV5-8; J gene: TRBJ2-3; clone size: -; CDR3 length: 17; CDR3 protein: CASSRDLAGGGTDTQYF; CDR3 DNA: TGTGCCAGCAGCCGCGACCTAGCGGGAGGGGGCACAGATACGCAGTATTTT